The next 2 T cell receptor beta chains were all read from a single sample in a study of T cell responses to AZD1222 COVID-19 vaccine. Generated by immunoSEQ multiplex PCR, the TCRdb table keeps only in-frame clones and is missing some. The repertoire holds under 130,000 clones, with about 88% as singletons. This material consisted of peripheral blood, taken on day 0 of AZD1222 vaccination. The receptors derive from an adult in good health.

V usage is TRBV15 and J usage is TRBJ2-7; tentative D call: TRBD1 (5 bases). CDR1 and CDR2 from the germline V gene are LNHNV and YYDKDF (reference sequence). The CDR3 loop spans 15 amino acids. V lost 5 bases, J lost 2 bases, and 16 bases lay in between. This chain's CDR3 is CATSPLRESPYEQYF. The CDR3 region has the DNA TGTGCCACCAGCCCCCTCAGGGAATCCCCCTACGAGCAGTACTTC.

This clone was seen only once. This sequence joins TRBV3-1 (or the pseudogene TRBV3-2) and TRBJ2-1; 8 bases line up with TRBD1. Trimming removed 4 bases from V and 8 bases from J; junction bases left unmatched: 10. The CDR3 runs 15 residues. The germline V gene has CDR1 LGHDT and CDR2 YNNKEL (reference sequence). The CDR3 reads CASSPFLGQGDEQFF. The CDR3 nucleotides read TGTGCCAGCAGCCCGTTCCTCGGACAGGGTGATGAGCAGTTCTTC.